The TCR beta chain described here comes from a study of T cells after yellow fever vaccination. The CDR3 runs to 15 residues. Germline assignment: CDR1 MNHEY and CDR2 SVGEGT. With 1 base removed from V and 6 bases from J, the gap between germline ends came to 14 bases. Researchers made TCR cDNA using 5'RACE template switching, and this step added a universal primer site and UMIs. TCRdb itself ran the 5' RACE reads through MiXCR, one entry per CDR3 protein. This repertoire shows 150,000 to 200,000 distinct CDR3 sequences, approximately 9.7% found once; its top ten account for roughly a third. This clonotype was counted only a few times.

This receptor was identified in a man aged 18 to 30 who received the YFV17D yellow fever vaccine. Sequencing was performed on CD8+ T cells sorted from PBMCs, taken 45 days after the yellow fever booster vaccination. The rearrangement links TRBV6-2 or TRBV6-3 to TRBJ2-3, with D possibly matching TRBD1 (5 bases). DNA of the CDR3: TGTGCCAGCAGTTACTACCTTGTGGCAGGGGATACGCAGTATTTT. It specifies CASSYYLVAGDTQYF.